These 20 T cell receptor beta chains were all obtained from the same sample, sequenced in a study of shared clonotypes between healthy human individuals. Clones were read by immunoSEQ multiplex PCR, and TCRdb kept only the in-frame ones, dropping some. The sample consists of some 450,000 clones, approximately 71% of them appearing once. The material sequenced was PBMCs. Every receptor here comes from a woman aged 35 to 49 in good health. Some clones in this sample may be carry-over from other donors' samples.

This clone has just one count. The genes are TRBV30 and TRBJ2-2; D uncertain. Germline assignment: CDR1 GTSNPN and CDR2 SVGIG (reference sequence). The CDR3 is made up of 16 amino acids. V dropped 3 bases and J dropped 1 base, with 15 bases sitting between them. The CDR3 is CAWSTAQIKNTGELFF. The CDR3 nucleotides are TGTGCCTGGAGCACAGCCCAGATAAAGAACACCGGGGAGCTGTTTTTT.

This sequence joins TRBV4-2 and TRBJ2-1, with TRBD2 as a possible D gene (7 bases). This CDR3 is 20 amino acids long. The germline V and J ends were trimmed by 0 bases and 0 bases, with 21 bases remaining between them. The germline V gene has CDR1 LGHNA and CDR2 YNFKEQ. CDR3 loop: CASSQDMAGAPLSSYNEQFF. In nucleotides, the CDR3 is TGTGCCAGCAGCCAAGATATGGCGGGGGCCCCCCTGAGCTCCTACAATGAGCAGTTCTTC.

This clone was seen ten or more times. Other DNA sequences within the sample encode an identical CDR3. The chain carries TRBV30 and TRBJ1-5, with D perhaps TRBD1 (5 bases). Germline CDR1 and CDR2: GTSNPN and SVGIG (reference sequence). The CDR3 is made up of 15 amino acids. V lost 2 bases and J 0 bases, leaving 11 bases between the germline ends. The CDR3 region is CAWSLTGPSNQPQHF. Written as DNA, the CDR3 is TGTGCCTGGAGTCTGACGGGGCCTAGCAATCAGCCCCAGCATTTT.

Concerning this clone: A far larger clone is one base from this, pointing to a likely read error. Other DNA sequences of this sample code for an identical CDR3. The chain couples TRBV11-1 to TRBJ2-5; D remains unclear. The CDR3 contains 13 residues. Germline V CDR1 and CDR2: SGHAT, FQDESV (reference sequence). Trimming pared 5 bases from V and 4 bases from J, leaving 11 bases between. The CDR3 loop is CASSLGVAETQYF. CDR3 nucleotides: TGTGCCAGCAGCCTCGGTGTTGCAGAGACCCAGTACTTC.

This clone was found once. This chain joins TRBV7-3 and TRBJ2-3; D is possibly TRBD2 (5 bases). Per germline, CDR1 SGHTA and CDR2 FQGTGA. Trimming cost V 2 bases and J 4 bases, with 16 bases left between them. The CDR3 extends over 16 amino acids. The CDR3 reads CASSLPPKYSADTQYF. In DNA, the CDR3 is TGTGCCAGCAGCTTACCCCCTAAGTATAGCGCAGATACGCAGTATTTT.

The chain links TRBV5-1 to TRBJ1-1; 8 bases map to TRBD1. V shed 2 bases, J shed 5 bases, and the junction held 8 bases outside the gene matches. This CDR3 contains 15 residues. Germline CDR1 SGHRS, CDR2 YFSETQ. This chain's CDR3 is CASSLNQGARTEAFF. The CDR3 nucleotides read TGCGCCAGCAGCTTAAACCAGGGGGCCCGGACTGAAGCTTTCTTT.

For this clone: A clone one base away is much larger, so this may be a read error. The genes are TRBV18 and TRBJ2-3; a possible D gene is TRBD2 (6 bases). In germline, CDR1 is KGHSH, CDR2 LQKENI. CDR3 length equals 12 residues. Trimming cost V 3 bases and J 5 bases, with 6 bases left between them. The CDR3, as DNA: TGTGCCAGCTCACCGGGGGGAGATACGCAGTATTTT. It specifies CASSPGGDTQYF.

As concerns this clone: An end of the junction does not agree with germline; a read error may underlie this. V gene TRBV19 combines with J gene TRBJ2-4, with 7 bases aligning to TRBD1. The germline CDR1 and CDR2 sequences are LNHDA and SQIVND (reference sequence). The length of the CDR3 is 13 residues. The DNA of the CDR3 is TGTGCCAATAGTATCGACAGGGAAAACATTCAGTACTTC. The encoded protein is CANSIDRENIQYF.

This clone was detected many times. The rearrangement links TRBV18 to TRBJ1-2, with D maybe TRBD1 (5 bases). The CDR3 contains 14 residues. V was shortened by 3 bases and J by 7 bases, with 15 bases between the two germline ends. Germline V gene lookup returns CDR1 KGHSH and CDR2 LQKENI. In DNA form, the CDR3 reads TGTGCCAGCTCACCCGAGGGAGGGGATTCTGGCTACACCTTC. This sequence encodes CASSPEGGDSGYTF.

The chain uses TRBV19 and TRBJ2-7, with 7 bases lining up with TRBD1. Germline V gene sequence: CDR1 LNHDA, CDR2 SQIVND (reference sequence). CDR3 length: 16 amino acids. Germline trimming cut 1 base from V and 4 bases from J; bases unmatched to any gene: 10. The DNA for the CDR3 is TGTGCCAGTAGTATAGGAGGGAGACAGGGACGATACGAGCAGTACTTC. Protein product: CASSIGGRQGRYEQYF. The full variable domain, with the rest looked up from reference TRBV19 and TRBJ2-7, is DGGITQSPKYLFRKEGQNVTLSCEQNLNHDAMYWYRQDPGQGLRLIYYSQIVNDFQKGDIAEGYSVSREKKESFPLTVTSAQKNPTAFYLCASSIGGRQGRYEQYFGPGTRLTVT.

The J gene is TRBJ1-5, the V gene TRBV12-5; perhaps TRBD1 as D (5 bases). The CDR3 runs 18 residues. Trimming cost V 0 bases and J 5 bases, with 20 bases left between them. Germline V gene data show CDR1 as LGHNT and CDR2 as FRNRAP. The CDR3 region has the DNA TGTGCTAGTGGTTTGGTAGAAGCAGAAGGGGAAATAGATCAGCCCCAGCATTTT. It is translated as CASGLVEAEGEIDQPQHF.

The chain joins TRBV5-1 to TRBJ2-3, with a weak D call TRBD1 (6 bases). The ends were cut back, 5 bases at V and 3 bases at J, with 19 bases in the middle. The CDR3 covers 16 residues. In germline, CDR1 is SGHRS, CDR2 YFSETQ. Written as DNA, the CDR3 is TGCGCCAGCAGTGCTACAGGGTCGGCGCTTACAGATACGCAGTATTTT. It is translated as CASSATGSALTDTQYF.

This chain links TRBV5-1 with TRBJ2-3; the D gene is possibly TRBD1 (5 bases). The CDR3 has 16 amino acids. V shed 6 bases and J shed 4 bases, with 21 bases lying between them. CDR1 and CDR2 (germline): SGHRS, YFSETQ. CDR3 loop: CASKPQGATGPDTQYF. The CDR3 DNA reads TGCGCCAGCAAGCCCCAAGGGGCTACGGGCCCAGATACGCAGTATTTT.

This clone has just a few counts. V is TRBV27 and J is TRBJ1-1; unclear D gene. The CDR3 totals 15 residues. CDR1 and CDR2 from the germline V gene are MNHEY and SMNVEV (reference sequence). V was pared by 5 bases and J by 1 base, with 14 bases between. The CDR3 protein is CASSPPRGRNTEAFF. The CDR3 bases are TGTGCCAGCAGTCCCCCCCGTGGCAGGAACACTGAAGCTTTCTTT.

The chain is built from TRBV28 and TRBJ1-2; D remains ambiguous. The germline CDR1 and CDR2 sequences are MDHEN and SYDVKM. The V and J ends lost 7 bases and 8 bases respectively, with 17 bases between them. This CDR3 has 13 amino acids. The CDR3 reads CASTNPGGFGYTF. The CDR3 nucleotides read TGTGCCAGCACTAACCCAGGCGGGTTCGGCTACACCTTC.

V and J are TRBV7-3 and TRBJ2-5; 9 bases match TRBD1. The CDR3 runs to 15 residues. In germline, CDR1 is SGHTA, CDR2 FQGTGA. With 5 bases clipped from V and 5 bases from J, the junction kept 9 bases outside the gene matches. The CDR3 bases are TGTGCCAGCAGCACCACCGGGACAGGGTGGGAGACCCAGTACTTC. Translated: CASSTTGTGWETQYF.

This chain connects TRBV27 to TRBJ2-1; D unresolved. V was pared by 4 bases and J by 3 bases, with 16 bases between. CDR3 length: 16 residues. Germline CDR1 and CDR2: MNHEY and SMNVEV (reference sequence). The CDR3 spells CASSSFGDRVYNEQFF. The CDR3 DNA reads TGTGCCAGCAGTTCCTTTGGGGATAGAGTCTACAATGAGCAGTTCTTC.

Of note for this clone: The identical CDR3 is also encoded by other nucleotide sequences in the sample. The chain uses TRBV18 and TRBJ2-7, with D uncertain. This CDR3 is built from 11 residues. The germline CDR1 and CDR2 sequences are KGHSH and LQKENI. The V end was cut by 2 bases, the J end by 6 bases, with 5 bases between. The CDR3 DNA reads TGTGCCAGCTCACCAGGGTCCGAGCAGTACTTC. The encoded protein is CASSPGSEQYF.

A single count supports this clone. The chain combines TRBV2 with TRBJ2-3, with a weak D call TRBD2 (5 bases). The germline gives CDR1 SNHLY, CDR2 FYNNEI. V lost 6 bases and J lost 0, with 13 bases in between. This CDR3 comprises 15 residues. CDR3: CASSLTRTSTDTQYF. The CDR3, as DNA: TGTGCCAGCAGCCTCACTAGAACTAGCACAGATACGCAGTATTTT.

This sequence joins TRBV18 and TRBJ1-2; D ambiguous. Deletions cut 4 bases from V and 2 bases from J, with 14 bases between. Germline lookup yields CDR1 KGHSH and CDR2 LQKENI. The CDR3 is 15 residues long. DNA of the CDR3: TGTGCCAGCTCACAACCGGTAAAAGAGAACTATGGCTACACCTTC. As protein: CASSQPVKENYGYTF. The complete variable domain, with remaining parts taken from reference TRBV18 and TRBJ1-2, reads NAGVMQNPRHLVRRRGQEARLRCSPMKGHSHVYWYRQLPEEGLKFMVYLQKENIIDESGMPKERFSAEFPKEGPSILRIQQVVRGDSAAYFCASSQPVKENYGYTFGSGTRLTVV.